The source of this TCR beta chain is a study of blood T cell repertoires in COVID-19 (dated by TCRdb to 2020 to 2022). For context, the study as a whole: Samples covering the acute and convalescent phases of COVID-19 were provided by collaborators in the United States, Italy and Spain. A freely available public database, intended as a resource for researchers studying the immune response to SARS-CoV-2, is where the repertoires were released. Sample metadata almost always included a de-identified subject ID, COVID-19 status, age in years and sex. Where available, HLA class I and class II types were obtained from metadata supplied by the sample provider rather than from assay-based typing. The prospective study material was composed of cDNA or gDNA derived from T cells, B-cell-depleted T cells, or PBMCs. The samples were drawn from two sources: the first 160 participants of the ongoing ImmuneRACE study, and 1,254 subjects contributed by 6 global collaborators. Subjects who had been exposed to COVID-19, were actively infected with it, or had recovered from it provided the deeply sampled blood TCRbeta repertoires that made up the dataset. The study at large found these results: The amount of clinical and demographic metadata varied by source and participant and was provided uncurated.

The collaborating institutions used their own protocols to collect whole blood in K2EDTA tubes. For TCRbeta analysis, collaborator samples were shipped as frozen whole blood, as isolated PBMCs, or as DNA extracted from either sample type. TCRbeta CDR3 regions were amplified from genomic DNA using the immunoSEQ Assay, a bias-controlled multiplex PCR. From the authors' description of their analysis: Within the assay, amplification of reference gene primers was used to estimate how many nucleated cells each sample contained. To quantify the absolute abundance of each unique TCRbeta CDR3 rearrangement, sequence reads were collapsed and filtered. For each sample, productive Simpson clonality was calculated by taking the square root of Simpson's diversity index across productive rearrangements. The table was pulled from immuneACCESS by TCRdb, which kept in-frame rearrangements only. Such tables lose some clones; where checked, under half of the loss comes from unresolved V genes, and the rest has no known cause. V and J calls and clone size are copied from that table; D and trimming were computed from the DNA. The sample data list over 40,000 clones, and roughly four fifths of these were observed just once. The ten largest make up 7% to 8.5% of the sample.

Trimming takes 4 bases off V and 6 bases off J; junction bases not matched to a gene: 4. The CDR3 has 14 amino acids, counting the end cysteine and phenylalanine. The entry retains the CDR3 DNA only, 42 bases that are in frame from base 1. The germline V gene (reference sequence) gives CDR1 as MNHEY and CDR2 as SMNVEV. Concerning this clone: This clone's antigen is unknown. No base quality information exists; no much larger clone differs at one position.

The sequence joins TRBV27 to TRBJ1-1, with TRBD1 identical over 11 junction bases. Material: peripheral blood. The clonotype comes from a man aged 60 to 75 with active COVID-19. The sequenced DNA is TGTGCCAGCAGTTCTGGACAGGGGGCCTCTGAAGCTTTCTTT. Translated, it gives CASSSGQGASEAFF.